These 28 T cell receptor beta chains came from one sample sequenced in a study of shared clonotypes between healthy human individuals. Here immunoSEQ multiplex PCR was the method, and the copy in TCRdb shows in-frame clones only, minus some. The table lists 2,500,000 or so clones, around 92% of them singletons. The sequenced material came from naive CD4+ T cells from PBMCs. Subset reported: CD45RA+ positively selected. The receptors here all came from a man aged 18 to 29 in good health. Some clones in this sample may be carry-over from other donors' samples.

With respect to this clone: This specimen includes other DNA sequences encoding the same CDR3. V usage is TRBV5-1 and J usage is TRBJ2-5; the D call may be TRBD1 or TRBD2 (6 bases each). Germline loops: CDR1 SGHRS, CDR2 YFSETQ. V was trimmed by 5 bases and J by 5 bases, leaving 13 bases between them. The CDR3 runs 13 residues. The CDR3 sequence: CASRPGAGETQYF. The CDR3 DNA reads as TGCGCCAGCAGGCCGGGGGCAGGGGAGACCCAGTACTTC.

The V call is TRBV30, the J call TRBJ2-1; tentatively, D is TRBD1 (6 bases). Germline CDR1 GTSNPN, CDR2 SVGIG (reference sequence). Deletions cut 2 bases from V and 0 bases from J, with 11 bases between. The CDR3 has 15 residues. CDR3 protein: CAWSLDSPSYNEQFF. Here the CDR3 DNA reads TGTGCCTGGAGTTTGGACAGCCCCTCCTACAATGAGCAGTTCTTC. The whole variable domain, filled in from reference TRBV30 and TRBJ2-1, reads SQTIHQWPATLVQPVGSPLSLECTVEGTSNPNLYWYRQAAGRGLQLLFYSVGIGQISSEVPQNLSASRPQDRQFILSSKKLLLSDSGFYLCAWSLDSPSYNEQFFGPGTRLTVL.

This clone has just a few counts. The CDR3 protein is CASSPPQTLNTGELFF. The CDR3 DNA reads TGTGCCAGCTCACCACCTCAGACCCTTAACACCGGGGAGCTGTTTTTT. The rearrangement uses TRBV18 and TRBJ2-2; D is unclear. Germline lookup yields CDR1 KGHSH and CDR2 LQKENI. The ends were cut back, 0 bases at V and 2 bases at J, with 10 bases in the middle. The CDR3 is made up of 16 amino acids.

This clone was seen once. Distinct nucleotide sequences in the sample also encode this CDR3. The gene calls are TRBV7-2 and TRBJ1-2; D unclear. Trimming cost V 3 bases and J 8 bases, with 7 bases left between them. This CDR3 has 11 residues. From germline, CDR1 is SGHTA and CDR2 FQGNSA. In nucleotides, the CDR3 is TGTGCCAGCAGCTTGGACTCGGGCTACACCTTC. As protein: CASSLDSGYTF.

The gene calls are TRBV5-6 and TRBJ2-3, with unresolved D. This CDR3 has 16 amino acids. Trimming left V 4 bases short and J 8 bases short, with 23 bases between. Germline V gene sequence: CDR1 SGHDT, CDR2 YYEEEE. CDR3 nucleotide sequence: TGTGCCAGCAGCCACAAACTGACGTTTCTGATTCCTACGCAGTATTTT. The encoded protein is CASSHKLTFLIPTQYF.

The gene calls are TRBV4-1 and TRBJ1-4; D is uncertain. This CDR3 spans 15 amino acids. V was trimmed by 1 base and J by 7 bases, leaving 13 bases between them. Per the germline V gene, CDR1 is MGHRA and CDR2 is YSYEKL. CDR3 DNA sequence: TGCGCCAGCAGCCAAGGTTGGACGGCCATTGAAAAACTGTTTTTT. Protein sequence: CASSQGWTAIEKLFF.

The V gene is TRBV7-9, the J gene TRBJ2-5, with 8 bases that match TRBD1. The J call may be in error: the DNA end matches TRBJ2-7 better. The CDR3 consists of 14 residues. Germline V gene sequence: CDR1 SEHNR, CDR2 FQNEAQ (reference sequence). The CDR3 sequence: CASSFQGAMYEQYF. DNA of the CDR3: TGTGCCAGCAGCTTCCAGGGGGCGATGTACGAGCAGTACTTC.

This clone has only one observation. V gene TRBV27 combines with J gene TRBJ2-7; TRBD1 agrees at 8 bases. Germline CDR1 reads MNHEY; CDR2 reads SMNVEV (reference sequence). V dropped 4 bases and J dropped 3; count of bases not matched to a gene: 20. This CDR3 has 19 amino acids. The CDR3 region is CASSSVSWAGGRENYEQYF. As DNA, the CDR3 is TGTGCCAGCAGTTCAGTTTCGTGGGCAGGGGGCCGCGAGAACTACGAGCAGTACTTC.

The rearrangement uses TRBV5-8 and TRBJ2-3, with 8 bases that match TRBD2. The germline V gene encodes CDR1 SGHTS and CDR2 YDEGEE. The CDR3 length is 17 residues. After removal of 4 bases from V and 4 bases from J, the junction contained 14 bases not matched to a gene. The CDR3 region is CASSAGGRKAGADTQYF. CDR3 nucleotide sequence: TGTGCCAGCAGCGCCGGGGGTAGGAAAGCGGGGGCAGATACGCAGTATTTT.

The chain recombines TRBV18 with TRBJ1-5; D is possibly TRBD1 (6 bases). CDR3 size: 16 residues. The germline V gene has CDR1 KGHSH and CDR2 LQKENI. Trimming shortened V by 3 bases and J by 4 bases, and 16 bases separated the two germline ends. CDR3 in DNA: TGTGCCAGCTCACCCTCCGAAGGGGGTCCAAATCAGCCCCAGCATTTT. Translation: CASSPSEGGPNQPQHF.

V gene TRBV5-1 combines with J gene TRBJ1-2; a possible D gene is TRBD1 (6 bases). The germline V and J ends were trimmed by 2 bases and 6 bases, with 11 bases remaining between them. CDR3 length: 13 residues. Germline V gene sequence: CDR1 SGHRS, CDR2 YFSETQ. The CDR3 DNA sequence: TGCGCCAGCAGCTTCATGGAGGGGGATGGCTACACCTTC. Encoded protein: CASSFMEGDGYTF.

The genes are TRBV7-9 and TRBJ1-1; TRBD1 aligns across 7 bases. V lost 1 base to trimming and J lost 1 base; unmatched junction nucleotides: 3. Per the germline V gene, CDR1 is SEHNR and CDR2 is FQNEAQ (reference sequence). The CDR3 covers 15 residues. The CDR3 reads CASSLVGQQNTEAFF. CDR3 in DNA: TGTGCCAGCAGCTTAGTGGGACAGCAGAACACTGAAGCTTTCTTT.

The chain employs TRBV7-2 and TRBJ2-7, with D perhaps TRBD1 (6 bases). With 0 bases removed from V and 3 bases from J, the gap between germline ends came to 15 bases. The CDR3 runs to 16 residues. Per germline, CDR1 SGHTA and CDR2 FQGNSA. The CDR3 DNA reads as TGTGCCAGCAGCTTAGCGACAGGACCAGCTCTCTACGAGCAGTACTTC. Protein product: CASSLATGPALYEQYF.

The V call is TRBV7-3, the J call TRBJ2-3, with 12 bases aligning to TRBD1. Germline V gene data show CDR1 as SGHTA and CDR2 as FQGTGA. This CDR3 spans 15 amino acids. J lost 9 bases, V lost 5 bases, and 9 bases had no gene match. The CDR3: CASSLGTGGSWTQYF. In DNA form, the CDR3 reads TGTGCCAGCAGCCTTGGGACAGGGGGCAGCTGGACGCAGTATTTT.

The rearrangement links TRBV21-1 to TRBJ1-2; the D call TRBD1 from the table was never checked on the DNA. TRBV21-1 is termed a pseudogene. This CDR3 is built from 14 residues. For the CDR3, the DNA is TGTGCCAGCATCAGAAGCAGGAATAACTATGGCTACACCTTC. It codes for CASIRSRNNYGYTF.

The chain combines TRBV30 with TRBJ2-1; a weak D match, TRBD1 (5 bases). This CDR3 contains 15 residues. The V end was cut by 0 bases, the J end by 7 bases, with 16 bases between. Germline CDR1 GTSNPN, CDR2 SVGIG (reference sequence). CDR3: CAWSVDTSFVNEQFF. In DNA form, the CDR3 reads TGTGCCTGGAGTGTGGACACCTCCTTTGTGAATGAGCAGTTCTTC.

This clone showed up just once. This chain connects TRBV5-6 to TRBJ2-3; D perhaps matches TRBD2 (5 bases). V lost 3 bases and J 3 bases, leaving 14 bases between the germline ends. The CDR3 sequence is 15 residues long. Germline values: CDR1 SGHDT, CDR2 YYEEEE. The CDR3, as DNA: TGTGCCAGCAGCTGGGGTGGGCGGGCGACAGATACGCAGTATTTT. Translation: CASSWGGRATDTQYF. The variable domain in full, completed from reference TRBV5-6 and TRBJ2-3, reads DAGVTQSPTHLIKTRGQQVTLRCSPKSGHDTVSWYQQALGQGPQFIFQYYEEEERQRGNFPDRFSGHQFPNYSSELNVNALLLGDSALYLCASSWGGRATDTQYFGPGTRLTVL.

The CDR3 nucleotides are TGTGCCAGTAAGGAGACAGGCGATGTTACGCAGTATTTT. This translates into CASKETGDVTQYF. The V call is TRBV19, the J call TRBJ2-3; D is possibly TRBD1 (6 bases). Looked up from germline, CDR1 is LNHDA and CDR2 is SQIVND (reference sequence). The germline V and J ends were trimmed by 7 bases and 8 bases, with 16 bases remaining between them. This CDR3 has 13 residues.

The chain couples TRBV4-2 to TRBJ1-5, with D uncertain. The CDR3 is 13 residues long. V was cut by 4 bases and J by 5 bases, with 9 bases left in between. Germline CDR1 and CDR2: LGHNA and YNFKEQ. The CDR3 DNA is TGTGCCAGCAGCCTAGGGCTGGATCAGCCCCAGCATTTT. Its protein is CASSLGLDQPQHF.

This sequence joins TRBV19 and TRBJ2-7; 11 bases match TRBD2. The CDR3 has 15 residues. Germline lookup yields CDR1 LNHDA and CDR2 SQIVND (reference sequence). Losses at the gene ends were 5 bases for V and 4 bases for J; bases not matched to a gene: 7. This CDR3 is CASSSTSGSLYEQYF. The DNA of the CDR3 is TGTGCCAGTAGTTCCACTAGCGGGAGTCTTTACGAGCAGTACTTC.

The V gene is TRBV6-6, the J gene TRBJ1-2; no clear D gene. The V and J ends lost 5 bases and 1 base respectively, with 5 bases between them. The CDR3 is 12 amino acids. Germline V gene data show CDR1 as MNHNY and CDR2 as SVGAGI (reference sequence). The CDR3, as DNA: TGTGCCAGCAGTCCCCTTAACTATGGCTACACCTTC. Translation gives CASSPLNYGYTF.

The chain uses TRBV5-5 and TRBJ1-3, with unresolved D. This CDR3 comprises 15 residues. Trimming removed 7 bases at V and 0 bases at J, with 14 bases between. Germline CDR1 SGHKS, CDR2 YYEKEE (reference sequence). CDR3 residues: CASFQTPSSGNTIYF. Written as DNA, the CDR3 is TGTGCCAGCTTTCAAACCCCGAGCTCTGGAAACACCATATATTTT.

The V call is TRBV6-1, the J call TRBJ1-5, with D possibly TRBD1 on 5 matching bases. Germline V gene data show CDR1 as MNHNS and CDR2 as SASEGT. The CDR3 consists of 15 residues. Trimming took 4 bases from V and 1 from J, leaving 11 bases between them. This CDR3 reads CASSVQDISNQPQHF. As DNA, the CDR3 is TGTGCCAGCAGTGTGCAGGACATAAGCAATCAGCCCCAGCATTTT.

The chain recombines TRBV6-6 with TRBJ2-7; 8 bases are a match to TRBD1. V gave up 7 bases and J gave up 5 bases; unmatched junction bases: 13. CDR3 length: 15 amino acids. Per germline, CDR1 MNHNY and CDR2 SVGAGI (reference sequence). This chain's CDR3 is CASTRSQGAINEQYF. CDR3 DNA sequence: TGTGCCAGCACTAGATCCCAGGGGGCGATCAACGAGCAGTACTTC.

The chain carries TRBV18 and TRBJ1-2; D not certain. V was trimmed by 0 bases and J by 7 bases, leaving 18 bases between them. CDR1 and CDR2 from the germline V gene are KGHSH and LQKENI. The CDR3 sequence is 16 residues long. The CDR3 sequence: CASSPPSLGGDSGYTF. CDR3 coding DNA: TGTGCCAGCTCACCACCCTCCCTCGGTGGGGATTCTGGCTACACCTTC.

V is TRBV4-3 and J is TRBJ2-4; possibly TRBD1 for D (6 bases). Trimming removed 0 bases at V and 8 bases at J, with 17 bases between. Germline loops: CDR1 LGHNA, CDR2 YSLEER. This CDR3 region has 16 residues. In DNA form, the CDR3 reads TGCGCCAGCAGCCAAGAGACCACAGGGTGGGGTGACATTCAGTACTTC. Amino acid sequence: CASSQETTGWGDIQYF.

The V and J genes are TRBV5-4 and TRBJ1-4; D gene uncertain. The CDR3 spans 14 residues. V lost 4 bases and J 8 bases, leaving 15 bases between the germline ends. The germline CDR1 and CDR2 sequences are SGHNT and YYREEE (reference sequence). CDR3 region: CASSEDPFREKLFF. CDR3 in DNA: TGTGCCAGCAGCGAAGACCCCTTTAGGGAAAAACTGTTTTTT.

The chain combines TRBV7-3 with TRBJ2-3, with 9 nucleotides matching TRBD2. The germline CDR1 and CDR2 sequences are SGHTA and FQGTGA. Trimming took 8 bases from V and 8 from J; bases not matched to a gene: 8. The CDR3 spans 13 residues. The CDR3 sequence is CASSRVAGATQYF. Here the CDR3 DNA reads TGTGCCAGCTCTCGGGTAGCGGGAGCTACGCAGTATTTT.